This entry concerns a single T cell receptor beta chain. The data were taken from a study of blood T cell repertoires in COVID-19. Turning to the study itself: The origin of the acute and convalescent COVID-19 samples was the United States, Italy and Spain. T cells, B-cell-depleted T cells, or PBMCs provided the cDNA or gDNA that served as material.

The germline V gene has CDR1 MNHEY and CDR2 SMNVEV (reference sequence). Trimming took off 5 bases at V and 6 bases at J, with 16 bases between the two ends. There are 14 residues in the CDR3. Per the original data handling: Using reference gene primer amplification, nucleated cell counts were estimated. The method was immunoSEQ multiplex PCR; TCRdb's version includes in-frame clones alone and lacks a portion of them. V and J calls and clone size follow that table, whereas D and trimming were derived from the DNA. The table includes approximately 170,000 clones, approximately 86% detected once. The sequenced sample consisted of peripheral blood. The TCR sequence derives from a man aged 55 to 70 who had recovered from COVID-19. V is TRBV27 and J is TRBJ1-2; D possibly corresponds to TRBD1 (6 bases). As DNA, the CDR3 is TGTGCCAGCAGTCAAACATCACACAGGGATGGCTACACCTTC. Encoded protein: CASSQTSHRDGYTF.